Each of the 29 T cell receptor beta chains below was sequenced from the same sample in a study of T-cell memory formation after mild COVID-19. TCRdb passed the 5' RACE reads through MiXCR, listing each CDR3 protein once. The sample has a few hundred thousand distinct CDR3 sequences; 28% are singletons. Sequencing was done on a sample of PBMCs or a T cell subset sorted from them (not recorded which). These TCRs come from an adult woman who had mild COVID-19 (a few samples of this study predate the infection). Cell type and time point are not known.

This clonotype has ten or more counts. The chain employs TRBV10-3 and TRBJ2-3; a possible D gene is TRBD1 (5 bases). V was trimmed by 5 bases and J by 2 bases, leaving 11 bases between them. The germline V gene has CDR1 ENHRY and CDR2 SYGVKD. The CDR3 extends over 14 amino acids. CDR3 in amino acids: CAISLQGVTDTQYF. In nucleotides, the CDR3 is TGTGCCATCAGTCTACAAGGGGTCACAGATACGCAGTATTTT.

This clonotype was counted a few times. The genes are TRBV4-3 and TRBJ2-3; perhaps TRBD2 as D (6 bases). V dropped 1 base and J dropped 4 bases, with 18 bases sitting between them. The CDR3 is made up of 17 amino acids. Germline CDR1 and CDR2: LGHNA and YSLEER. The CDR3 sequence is CASSQAGLAVLPDTQYF. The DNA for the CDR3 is TGCGCCAGCAGCCAAGCGGGATTAGCGGTGCTGCCAGATACGCAGTATTTT.

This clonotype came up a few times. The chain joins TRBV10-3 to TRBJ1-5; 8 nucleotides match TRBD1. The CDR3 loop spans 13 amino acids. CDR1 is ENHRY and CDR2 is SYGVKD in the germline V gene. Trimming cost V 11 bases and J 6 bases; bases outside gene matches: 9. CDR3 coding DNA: TGTGCCTCGGGAGACAGGGGAGGTCAGCCCCAGCATTTT. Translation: CASGDRGGQPQHF.

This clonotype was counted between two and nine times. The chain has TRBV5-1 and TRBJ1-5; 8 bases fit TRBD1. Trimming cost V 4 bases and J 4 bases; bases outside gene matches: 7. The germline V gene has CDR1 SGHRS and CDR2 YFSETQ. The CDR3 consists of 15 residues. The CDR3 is CASSQTGAPNQPQHF. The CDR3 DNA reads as TGCGCCAGCAGCCAGACAGGGGCCCCTAATCAGCCCCAGCATTTT.

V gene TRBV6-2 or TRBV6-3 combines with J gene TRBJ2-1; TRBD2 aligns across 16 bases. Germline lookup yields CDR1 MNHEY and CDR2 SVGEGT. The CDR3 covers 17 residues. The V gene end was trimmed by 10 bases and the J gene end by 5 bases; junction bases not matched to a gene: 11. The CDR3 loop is CATSPGLAGGPDNEQFF. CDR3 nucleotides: TGTGCCACCTCGCCGGGACTAGCGGGAGGGCCTGACAATGAGCAGTTCTTC.

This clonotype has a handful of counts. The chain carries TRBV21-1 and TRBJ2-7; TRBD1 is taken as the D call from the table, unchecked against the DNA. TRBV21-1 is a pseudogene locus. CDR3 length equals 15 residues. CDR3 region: CASSKKLSTGDEQYF. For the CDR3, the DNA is TGTGCCAGCAGCAAAAAGCTAAGTACAGGGGACGAGCAGTACTTC.

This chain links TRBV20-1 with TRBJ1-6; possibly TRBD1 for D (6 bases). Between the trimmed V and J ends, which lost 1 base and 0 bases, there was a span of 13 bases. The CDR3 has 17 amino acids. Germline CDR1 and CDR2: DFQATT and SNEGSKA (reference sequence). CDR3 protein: CSARGGGGVSYNSPLHF. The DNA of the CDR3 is TGCAGTGCTAGAGGGGGAGGGGGGGTCTCCTATAATTCACCCCTCCACTTT.

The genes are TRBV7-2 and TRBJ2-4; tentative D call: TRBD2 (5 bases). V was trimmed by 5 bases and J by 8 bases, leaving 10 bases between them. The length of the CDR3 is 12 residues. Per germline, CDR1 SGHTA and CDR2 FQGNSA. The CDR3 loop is CASSAYGDIQYF. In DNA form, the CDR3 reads TGTGCCAGCAGCGCCTACGGGGACATTCAGTACTTC.

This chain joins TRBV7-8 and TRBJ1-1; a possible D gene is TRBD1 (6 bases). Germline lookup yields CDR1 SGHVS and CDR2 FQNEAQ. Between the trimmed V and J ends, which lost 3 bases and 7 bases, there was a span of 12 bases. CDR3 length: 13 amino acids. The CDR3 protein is CASSLAGGVEAFF. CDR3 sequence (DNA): TGTGCCAGCAGCTTGGCCGGGGGCGTTGAAGCTTTCTTT.

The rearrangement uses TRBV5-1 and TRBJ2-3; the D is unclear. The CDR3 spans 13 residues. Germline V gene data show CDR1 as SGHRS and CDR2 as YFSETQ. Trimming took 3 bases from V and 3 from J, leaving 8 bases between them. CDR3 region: CASSSGPTDTQYF. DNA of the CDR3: TGCGCCAGCAGCTCTGGACCGACAGATACGCAGTATTTT. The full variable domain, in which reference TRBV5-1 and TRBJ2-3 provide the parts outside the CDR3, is KAGVTQTPRYLIKTRGQQVTLSCSPISGHRSVSWYQQTPGQGLQFLFEYFSETQRNKGNFPGRFSGRQFSNSRSEMNVSTLELGDSALYLCASSSGPTDTQYFGPGTRLTVL.

Here the CDR3 DNA reads TGTGCCAGCAGGACTCACGGGACTTCGAACACCGGGGAGCTGTTTTTT. Protein product: CASRTHGTSNTGELFF. V gene TRBV7-3 combines with J gene TRBJ2-2, with TRBD2 as a possible D gene (6 bases). The CDR3 covers 16 residues. Trimming removed 6 bases at V and 0 bases at J, with 14 bases between. Germline assignment: CDR1 SGHTA and CDR2 FQGTGA.

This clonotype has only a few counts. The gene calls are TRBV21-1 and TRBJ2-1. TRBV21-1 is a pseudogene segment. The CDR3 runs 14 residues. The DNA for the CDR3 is TGTGCCAGCAGCAAAGAGTACACCTACAATGAGCAGTTCTTC. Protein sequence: CASSKEYTYNEQFF.

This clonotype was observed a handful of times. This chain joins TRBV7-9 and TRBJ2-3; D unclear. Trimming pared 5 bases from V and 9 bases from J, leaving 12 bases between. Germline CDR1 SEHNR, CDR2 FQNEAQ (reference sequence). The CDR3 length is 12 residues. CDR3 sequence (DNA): TGTGCCAGCAGCCCGTCCCGCCCCACGCAGTATTTT. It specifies CASSPSRPTQYF.

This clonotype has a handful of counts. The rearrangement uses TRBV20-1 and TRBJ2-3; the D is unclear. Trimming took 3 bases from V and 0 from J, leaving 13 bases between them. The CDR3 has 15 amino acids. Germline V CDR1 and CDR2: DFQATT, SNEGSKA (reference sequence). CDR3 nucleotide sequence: TGCAGTGCTAGGTCCAGGCCAGCTAGCACAGATACGCAGTATTTT. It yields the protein CSARSRPASTDTQYF.

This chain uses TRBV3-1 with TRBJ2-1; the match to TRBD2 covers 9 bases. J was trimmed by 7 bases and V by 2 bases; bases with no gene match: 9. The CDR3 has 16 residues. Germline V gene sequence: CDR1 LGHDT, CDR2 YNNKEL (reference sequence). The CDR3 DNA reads TGTGCCAGCAGCCAACCCTTAGCGGGGGCGAGGAATGAGCAGTTCTTC. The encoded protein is CASSQPLAGARNEQFF.

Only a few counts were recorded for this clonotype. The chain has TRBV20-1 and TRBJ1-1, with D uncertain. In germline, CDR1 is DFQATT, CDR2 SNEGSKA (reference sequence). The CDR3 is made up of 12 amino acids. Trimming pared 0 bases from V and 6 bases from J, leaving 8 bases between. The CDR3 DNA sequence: TGCAGTGCTAGAGATTGGGCAGCTGAAGCTTTCTTT. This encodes CSARDWAAEAFF.

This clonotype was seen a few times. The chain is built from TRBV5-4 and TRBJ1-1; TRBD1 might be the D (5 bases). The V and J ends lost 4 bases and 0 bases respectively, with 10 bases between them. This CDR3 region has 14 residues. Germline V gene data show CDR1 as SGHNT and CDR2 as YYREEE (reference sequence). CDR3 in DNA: TGTGCCAGCAGCCAGGGACGTATGAACACTGAAGCTTTCTTT. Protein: CASSQGRMNTEAFF.

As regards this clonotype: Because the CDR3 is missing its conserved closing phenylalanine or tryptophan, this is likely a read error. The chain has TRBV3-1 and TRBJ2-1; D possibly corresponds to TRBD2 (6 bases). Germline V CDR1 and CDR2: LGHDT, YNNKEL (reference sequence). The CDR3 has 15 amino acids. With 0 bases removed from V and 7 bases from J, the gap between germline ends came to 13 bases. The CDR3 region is CASSQDWRGGNEQFL. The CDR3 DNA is TGTGCCAGCAGCCAAGATTGGCGGGGTGGAAATGAGCAGTTCTTA.

CDR3 sequence: CASSFLLDTQYF. As DNA, the CDR3 is TGTGCCAGCAGCTTTCTTCTCGATACGCAGTATTTT. The chain recombines TRBV7-2 with TRBJ2-3; D is unresolved. V lost 3 bases to trimming and J lost 6 bases, with 7 bases between them. The CDR3 is 12 residues long. CDR1 is SGHTA, CDR2 FQGNSA, per germline.

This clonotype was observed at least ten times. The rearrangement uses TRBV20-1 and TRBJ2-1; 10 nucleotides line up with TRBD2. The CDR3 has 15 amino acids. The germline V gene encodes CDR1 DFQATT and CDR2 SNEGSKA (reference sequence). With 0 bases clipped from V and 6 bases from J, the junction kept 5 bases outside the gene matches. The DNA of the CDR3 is TGCAGTGCTAGAGACCTAGCGGGAGCTATCAATGAGCAGTTCTTC. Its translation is CSARDLAGAINEQFF.

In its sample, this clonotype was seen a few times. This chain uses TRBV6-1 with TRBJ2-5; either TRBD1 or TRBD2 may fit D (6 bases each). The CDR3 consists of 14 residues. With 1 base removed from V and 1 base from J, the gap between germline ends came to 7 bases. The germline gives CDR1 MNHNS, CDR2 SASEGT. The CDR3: CASSEGGAQETQYF. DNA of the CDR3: TGTGCCAGCAGTGAAGGGGGGGCCCAAGAGACCCAGTACTTC.

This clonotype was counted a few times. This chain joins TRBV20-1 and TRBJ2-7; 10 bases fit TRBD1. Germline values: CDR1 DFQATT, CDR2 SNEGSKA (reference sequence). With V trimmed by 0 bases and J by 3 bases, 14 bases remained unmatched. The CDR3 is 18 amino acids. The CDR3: CSARDGTGATGDFYEQYF. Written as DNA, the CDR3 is TGCAGTGCTAGAGACGGGACAGGGGCAACCGGGGACTTCTACGAGCAGTACTTC.

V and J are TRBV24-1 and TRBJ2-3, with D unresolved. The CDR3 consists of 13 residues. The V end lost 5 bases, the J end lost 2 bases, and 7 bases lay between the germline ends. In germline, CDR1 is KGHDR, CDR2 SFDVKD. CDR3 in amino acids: CATSVGPTDTQYF. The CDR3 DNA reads TGTGCCACCAGTGTGGGTCCCACAGATACGCAGTATTTT.

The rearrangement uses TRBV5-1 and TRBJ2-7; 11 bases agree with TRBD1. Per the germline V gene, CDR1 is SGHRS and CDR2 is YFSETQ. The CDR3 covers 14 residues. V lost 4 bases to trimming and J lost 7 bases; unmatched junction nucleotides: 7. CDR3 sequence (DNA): TGCGCCAGCAGCGGTGGACAGGGGGCTAAGGAGCAGTACTTC. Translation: CASSGGQGAKEQYF. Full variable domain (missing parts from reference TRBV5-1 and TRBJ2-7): KAGVTQTPRYLIKTRGQQVTLSCSPISGHRSVSWYQQTPGQGLQFLFEYFSETQRNKGNFPGRFSGRQFSNSRSEMNVSTLELGDSALYLCASSGGQGAKEQYFGPGTRLTVT.

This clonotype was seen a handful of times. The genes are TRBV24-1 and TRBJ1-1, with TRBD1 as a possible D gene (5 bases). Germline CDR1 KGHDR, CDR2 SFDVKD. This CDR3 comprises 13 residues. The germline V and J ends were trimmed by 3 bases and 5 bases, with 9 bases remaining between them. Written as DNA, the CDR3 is TGTGCCACCAGTGATCCAGGGTATACTGAAGCTTTCTTT. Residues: CATSDPGYTEAFF.

The CDR3 nucleotides read TGCAGTGCTGGCGGCCCGGCCCCTAAACTAGCCAAAAACATTCAGTACTTC. Translation: CSAGGPAPKLAKNIQYF. The rearrangement joins TRBV20-1 to TRBJ2-4, with unresolved D. Trimming removed 5 bases from V and 0 bases from J, with 20 bases in between. The CDR3 totals 17 residues. Germline V CDR1 and CDR2: DFQATT, SNEGSKA (reference sequence).

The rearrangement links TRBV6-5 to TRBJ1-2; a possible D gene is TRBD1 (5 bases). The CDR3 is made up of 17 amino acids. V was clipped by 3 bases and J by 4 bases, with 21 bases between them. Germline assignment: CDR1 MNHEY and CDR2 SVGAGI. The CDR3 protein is CASSYSGRRNFRYGYTF. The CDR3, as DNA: TGTGCCAGCAGTTATTCGGGACGGCGGAATTTCCGCTATGGCTACACCTTC.

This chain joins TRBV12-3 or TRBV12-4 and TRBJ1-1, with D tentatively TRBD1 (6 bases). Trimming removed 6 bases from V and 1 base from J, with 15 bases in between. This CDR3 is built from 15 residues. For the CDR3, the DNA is TGTGCCAGCAGCCCCTTGGGGGGGGCGAACACTGAAGCTTTCTTT. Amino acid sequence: CASSPLGGANTEAFF.

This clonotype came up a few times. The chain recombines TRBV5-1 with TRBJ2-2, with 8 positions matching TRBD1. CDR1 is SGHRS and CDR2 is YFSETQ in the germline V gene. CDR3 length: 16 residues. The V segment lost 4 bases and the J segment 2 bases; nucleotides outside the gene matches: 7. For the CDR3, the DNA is TGCGCCAGCAGCCTAACCGGGACAGGCAACACCGGGGAGCTGTTTTTT. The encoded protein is CASSLTGTGNTGELFF. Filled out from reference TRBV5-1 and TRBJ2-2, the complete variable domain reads KAGVTQTPRYLIKTRGQQVTLSCSPISGHRSVSWYQQTPGQGLQFLFEYFSETQRNKGNFPGRFSGRQFSNSRSEMNVSTLELGDSALYLCASSLTGTGNTGELFFGEGSRLTVL.